This TCR beta chain stems from a study of OX40 agonist ivuxolimab in advanced cancers. Regarding the complete study: Ivuxolimab was an agonistic, fully human IgG2 monoclonal antibody directed against OX40 (CD134), a costimulatory receptor. Partial responses occurred in three dose-escalation patients: two with cutaneous melanoma and one with hepatocellular carcinoma. Intravenous ivuxolimab was administered to patients every 2 weeks at six dose levels: 0.01, 0.1, 0.3, 1.5, 3 and 10 mg/kg. The monotherapy dose-escalation portion (N = 52 patients) of the phase I ivuxolimab trial is reported in the paper. The purpose of peripheral TCRbeta sequencing was to test whether ivuxolimab changed TCR sequence diversity and led to clonal T-cell expansion. Prior anti-PD-1, anti-PD-L1 or anti-CTLA-4 therapy was permitted, and 35% to 40% of dose-escalation patients had received checkpoint inhibitors. Among the approximately 54 dose-escalation patients, around 19 had hepatocellular carcinoma, about 15 melanoma, 9 renal cell carcinoma and 9 head and neck cancer. In the dose-escalation cohort, 82.7% of patients were male, and the mean age was approximately 60 years, with a range of about 20 to 90. Beyond this particular receptor, the publication reports: Low levels of normalized T-cell clonal expansion were also shown by some nonresponding patients. In the 0.1-3.0 mg/kg groups, partial responders were among the patients with the lowest normalized peripheral clonal expansion, particularly in CD8+ T cells. Antigen specificity was not determined for the clonally expanded peripheral T cells. At doses from 0.1 to 3.0 mg/kg, clonal expansion was seen in both CD4+ and CD8+ blood T cells between baseline and week 6. After ivuxolimab, expanded clones were on average more numerous among CD8+ T cells than among CD4+ T cells.

Worth noting for this clone: Its antigen remains unidentified. Qualities for individual bases were not recorded, and no much larger clone is one base off.

Spanning cysteine to phenylalanine, the CDR3 consists of 17 amino acids. The CDR3 DNA has 51 bases and is translated from base 1. Germline trimming: 6 bases from V, 4 bases from J; junction bases outside gene matches: 14. The germline V gene sets CDR1 to MDHEN and CDR2 to SYDVKM. To sequence the TCRbeta CDR3 region, genomic DNA was isolated from the sorted cells. The immunoSEQ Assay was used to sequence the TCRbeta CDR3 regions. TCRdb carries this immuneACCESS record with in-frame sequences only. Its versions omit some clonotypes, under half of them owing to an unresolved V gene in the studies checked, with the rest unexplained. The sample profile shows 70,000 to 95,000 clones; 92% of them were found once. Around 1.1% of the sample is in the top ten clones. Patients with a history of autoimmune disease or receiving systemic immunosuppression were excluded from the trial. In every dose cohort, peripheral blood was drawn for TCR sequencing at baseline, cycle 4 day 1, and cycle 7 day 1. Samples came from an open-label, multicenter, first-in-human phase I dose-escalation trial of ivuxolimab. The trial enrolled adults with locally advanced or metastatic head and neck squamous cell, hepatocellular, melanoma or renal cell carcinoma. CD4+ and CD8+ T cells were sorted separately from peripheral blood before TCR sequencing.

This receptor was identified in an adult with an advanced solid tumor such as melanoma, head and neck, liver or kidney cancer. Here the chain combines TRBV28 and TRBJ1-5, and 8 bases in between align with TRBD1. Sample: CD4+ or CD8+ T cells sorted from blood, taken in a trial of the OX40 agonist ivuxolimab. CDR3 loop: CASRLWQGAGRNQPQHF. The DNA is as follows: TGTGCCAGCAGATTGTGGCAGGGGGCAGGTAGGAATCAGCCCCAGCATTTT.